Presented here are 2 T cell receptor beta chains from one specimen sequenced in a study of beta chain features in type 1 diabetes. Since all of the isolated RNA was reverse transcribed, expressed TCRB transcripts were what got sequenced. Assay: immunoSEQ multiplex PCR; the TCRdb copy retains only in-frame clones and omits some. The data contain 970,000 or so clones, roughly a sixth of them singletons. Sequences were obtained from naive CD4+ T cells from blood. The receptor set was obtained from a woman aged 18-29 years in good health.

V and J are TRBV5-1 and TRBJ2-1; a possible D gene is TRBD2 (5 bases). Germline CDR1 is SGHRS and CDR2 is YFSETQ. The V end lost 0 bases, the J end lost 8 bases, and 12 bases lay between the germline ends. The CDR3 contains 14 residues. Written as DNA, the CDR3 is TGCGCCAGCAGCTTGGAACCTAGCAAGGATGAGCAGTTCTTC. Protein: CASSLEPSKDEQFF.

The V gene is TRBV19, the J gene TRBJ1-1; no reliable D call. The CDR3 contains 14 residues. Germline V gene lookup returns CDR1 LNHDA and CDR2 SQIVND (reference sequence). V was cut by 2 bases and J by 3 bases, with 10 bases left in between. CDR3 amino acids: CASSIPDRYTEAFF. CDR3 in DNA: TGTGCCAGTAGTATACCGGACCGGTACACTGAAGCTTTCTTT.